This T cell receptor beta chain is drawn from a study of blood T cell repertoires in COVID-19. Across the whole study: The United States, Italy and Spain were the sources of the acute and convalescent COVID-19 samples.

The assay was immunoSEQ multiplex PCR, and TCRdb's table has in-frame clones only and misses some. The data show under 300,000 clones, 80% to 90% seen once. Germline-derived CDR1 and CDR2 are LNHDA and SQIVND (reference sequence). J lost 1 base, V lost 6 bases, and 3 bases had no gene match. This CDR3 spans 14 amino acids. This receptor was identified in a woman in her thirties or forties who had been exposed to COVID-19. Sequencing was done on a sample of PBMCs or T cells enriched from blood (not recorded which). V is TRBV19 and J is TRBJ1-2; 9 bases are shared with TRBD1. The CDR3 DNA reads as TGTGCCAGTAGCTTGACAGGGGGTAACTATGGCTACACCTTC. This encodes CASSLTGGNYGYTF.